A selection of T cell receptor beta chains follows, all from one sample in a study of T cells in localized non-small cell lung cancer. Sequenced by immunoSEQ multiplex PCR; TCRdb stores in-frame clones only, minus some. Of over 1,500 clones in the sample, approximately 25% are singletons; the top ten hold approximately 15%. Sequenced material: lung tumor tissue, taken before any cancer treatment. Receptors were obtained from a woman aged 40 to 75 with stage I lung adenocarcinoma. Both conserved end residues are part of each CDR3. Each record gives: CDR3 protein, CDR3 DNA, clone size, D gene, V gene, J gene. D genes are given only for firm matches. Expanded clones get a size class; other rows say once, few or many, or leave the size out.

cdr3_aa: CASSQDAGYRYGDTQYF
cdr3_nt: TGCGCCAGCAGCCAAGATGCAGGGTACAGATACGGAGATACGCAGTATTTT
clone_size: NA
d_call: NA
v_call: TRBV1
j_call: TRBJ2-3

cdr3_aa: CASSPGGARRYEQYF
cdr3_nt: TGTGCCAGCAGCCCCGGGGGGGCCCGACGCTACGAGCAGTACTTC
clone_size: few
d_call: TRBD2
v_call: TRBV11-3
j_call: TRBJ2-7

cdr3_aa: CASSYSRGQGGEQYF
cdr3_nt: TGCGCCAGCAGTTACTCGAGGGGACAGGGTGGCGAGCAGTACTTC
clone_size: few
d_call: TRBD1
v_call: TRBV10-2
j_call: TRBJ2-7

cdr3_aa: CASSPPDIGRAFF
cdr3_nt: TGCGCCAGCAGCCCTCCGGACATAGGAAGGGCTTTCTTT
clone_size: NA
d_call: NA
v_call: TRBV4-1
j_call: TRBJ1-1

cdr3_aa: CASSLLKTAILEQYF
cdr3_nt: TGTGCCAGCAGCTTACTTAAGACAGCAATTCTAGAGCAGTACTTC
clone_size: few
d_call: NA
v_call: TRBV11-3
j_call: TRBJ2-7

cdr3_aa: CASSYSAETEAFF
cdr3_nt: TGTGCCAGCAGTTACTCGGCCGAGACTGAAGCTTTCTTT
clone_size: few
d_call: NA
v_call: TRBV6-8
j_call: TRBJ1-1

cdr3_aa: CASRIVNTEAFF
cdr3_nt: TGTGCCAGCAGGATTGTGAACACTGAAGCTTTCTTT
clone_size: medium-sized
d_call: NA
v_call: TRBV9
j_call: TRBJ1-1

cdr3_aa: CASSLAVNSNQPQHF
cdr3_nt: TGTGCCAGCAGCCTCGCGGTGAATAGCAATCAGCCCCAGCATTTT
clone_size: medium-sized
d_call: NA
v_call: TRBV6-8
j_call: TRBJ1-5

cdr3_aa: CAGTRQGGEQYF
cdr3_nt: TGTGCCGGGACCCGGCAGGGTGGCGAGCAGTACTTC
clone_size: few
d_call: NA
v_call: TRBV30
j_call: TRBJ2-7

cdr3_aa: CASYPGQGETEAFF
cdr3_nt: TGCGCCAGTTACCCGGGACAGGGGGAGACTGAAGCTTTCTTT
clone_size: NA
d_call: TRBD1
v_call: TRBV5-1
j_call: TRBJ1-1

cdr3_aa: CASSMGGQTPIQYF
cdr3_nt: TGTGCCAGTAGTATGGGAGGACAGACGCCCATTCAGTACTTC
clone_size: NA
d_call: NA
v_call: TRBV19
j_call: TRBJ2-4

cdr3_aa: CASSSTDGNNSPLHF
cdr3_nt: TGTGCCAGCAGTTCCACGGACGGAAATAATTCACCCCTCCACTTT
clone_size: NA
d_call: NA
v_call: TRBV27
j_call: TRBJ1-6

cdr3_aa: CASSRQGVEEKLFF
cdr3_nt: TGCGCCAGCAGCCGACAGGGGGTGGAGGAAAAACTGTTTTTT
clone_size: NA
d_call: TRBD1
v_call: TRBV5-1
j_call: TRBJ1-4

cdr3_aa: CASSPGLGGYTF
cdr3_nt: TGTGCCAGTAGTCCCGGGTTGGGAGGCTACACCTTC
clone_size: NA
d_call: NA
v_call: TRBV19
j_call: TRBJ1-2

cdr3_aa: CASSPVGGTEAFF
cdr3_nt: TGTGCCAGCAGTCCGGTGGGGGGCACTGAAGCTTTCTTT
clone_size: few
d_call: NA
v_call: TRBV6-8
j_call: TRBJ1-1

cdr3_aa: CASSPRQGYYGYTF
cdr3_nt: TGTGCCAGCAGCCCCCGACAGGGCTACTATGGCTACACCTTC
clone_size: once
d_call: TRBD1
v_call: TRBV14
j_call: TRBJ1-2

cdr3_aa: CASSYRQGLTDTQYF
cdr3_nt: TGCGCCAGCAGCTACCGACAGGGGCTAACAGATACGCAGTATTTT
clone_size: NA
d_call: TRBD1
v_call: TRBV5-1
j_call: TRBJ2-3

cdr3_aa: CASRLWDRVEETQYF
cdr3_nt: TGTGCCAGCAGGCTATGGGACAGGGTGGAAGAGACCCAGTACTTC
clone_size: medium-sized
d_call: TRBD1
v_call: TRBV11-3
j_call: TRBJ2-5

cdr3_aa: CASSIDRRSTEAFF
cdr3_nt: TGCGCCAGCAGCATTGACAGGAGGAGCACTGAAGCTTTCTTT
clone_size: NA
d_call: NA
v_call: TRBV5-1
j_call: TRBJ1-1

cdr3_aa: CASSVGAQDTQYF
cdr3_nt: TGTGCCAGCAGCGTGGGGGCCCAAGATACGCAGTATTTT
clone_size: NA
d_call: NA
v_call: TRBV9
j_call: TRBJ2-3

cdr3_aa: CASSQSLGYTF
cdr3_nt: TGTGCCAGCAGCCAATCTCTTGGCTACACCTTC
clone_size: few
d_call: NA
v_call: TRBV16
j_call: TRBJ1-2

cdr3_aa: CASSYRENYGYTF
cdr3_nt: TGTGCCAGCAGTTACAGGGAAAACTATGGCTACACCTTC
clone_size: few
d_call: NA
v_call: TRBV6-8
j_call: TRBJ1-2

cdr3_aa: CASSWERNTGELFF
cdr3_nt: TGTGCCAGCAGCTGGGAAAGGAACACCGGGGAGCTGTTTTTT
clone_size: NA
d_call: NA
v_call: TRBV11-3
j_call: TRBJ2-2

cdr3_aa: CASSLAQGAPGELFF
cdr3_nt: TGCGCCAGCAGCTTGGCTCAGGGGGCTCCCGGGGAGCTGTTTTTT
clone_size: NA
d_call: TRBD1
v_call: TRBV5-1
j_call: TRBJ2-2

cdr3_aa: CSVSGQTLLGEYF
cdr3_nt: TGCAGCGTTTCGGGACAGACCCTCTTGGGAGAGTACTTC
clone_size: NA
d_call: TRBD1
v_call: TRBV29-1
j_call: TRBJ2-7

cdr3_aa: CASSLNTGANIQYF
cdr3_nt: TGTGCCAGCAGTTTAAATACAGGGGCGAACATTCAGTACTTC
clone_size: NA
d_call: TRBD1
v_call: TRBV11-3
j_call: TRBJ2-4

cdr3_aa: CASLGLNTDTQYF
cdr3_nt: TGTGCCAGCTTGGGACTAAACACAGATACGCAGTATTTT
clone_size: few
d_call: TRBD2
v_call: TRBV6-8
j_call: TRBJ2-3

cdr3_aa: CASRWTSGRAEENEQFF
cdr3_nt: TGTGCCAGCAGGTGGACTAGCGGGAGGGCCGAGGAAAATGAGCAGTTCTTC
clone_size: NA
d_call: TRBD2
v_call: TRBV7-7
j_call: TRBJ2-1

cdr3_aa: CASSSETGLETQYF
cdr3_nt: TGTGCCAGCAGTTCCGAGACAGGGCTAGAGACCCAGTACTTC
clone_size: medium-sized
d_call: TRBD1
v_call: TRBV9
j_call: TRBJ2-5

cdr3_aa: CASSQDRGQGGELFF
cdr3_nt: TGCGCCAGCAGCCAGGACAGGGGGCAAGGCGGGGAGCTGTTTTTT
clone_size: NA
d_call: TRBD1
v_call: TRBV5-1
j_call: TRBJ2-2

cdr3_aa: CASSDGLAGSTDTQYF
cdr3_nt: TGTGCCAGCAGTGACGGTCTAGCGGGAAGCACAGATACGCAGTATTTT
clone_size: NA
d_call: TRBD2
v_call: TRBV6-8
j_call: TRBJ2-3

cdr3_aa: CASSTQGTGANVLTF
cdr3_nt: TGTGCCAGTAGTACACAGGGGACCGGGGCCAACGTCCTGACTTTC
clone_size: NA
d_call: TRBD1
v_call: TRBV19
j_call: TRBJ2-6

cdr3_aa: CASLESGTLNYQTQHF
cdr3_nt: TGTGCCAGCCTCGAATCCGGGACCCTAAATTATCAGACCCAGCATTTT
clone_size: NA
d_call: NA
v_call: TRBV28
j_call: TRBJ1-5

cdr3_aa: CASSRDQLAGGLDTQYF
cdr3_nt: TGCGCCAGCAGCCGAGACCAACTAGCGGGGGGGTTGGATACGCAGTATTTT
clone_size: medium-sized
d_call: TRBD2
v_call: TRBV4-1
j_call: TRBJ2-3

cdr3_aa: CATSRDRVRNTEAFF
cdr3_nt: TGTGCCACCAGCAGAGATCGGGTACGGAACACTGAAGCTTTCTTT
clone_size: few
d_call: NA
v_call: TRBV15
j_call: TRBJ1-1

cdr3_aa: CASSVGSDRGKSPLHF
cdr3_nt: TGTGCCAGCAGCGTAGGAAGTGACAGGGGGAAGTCACCCCTCCACTTT
clone_size: few
d_call: TRBD1
v_call: TRBV9
j_call: TRBJ1-6

cdr3_aa: CATSREGLGRAKQFF
cdr3_nt: TGTGCCACCAGCAGAGAGGGACTTGGCAGGGCCAAGCAGTTCTTC
clone_size: NA
d_call: NA
v_call: TRBV15
j_call: TRBJ2-1

cdr3_aa: CASSPGGSSGNTIYF
cdr3_nt: TGTGCCAGCAGCCCGGGGGGGTCCTCTGGAAACACCATATATTTT
clone_size: NA
d_call: NA
v_call: TRBV11-3
j_call: TRBJ1-3

cdr3_aa: CASSGPGQGRTQYF
cdr3_nt: TGTGCCAGCAGTGGGCCGGGACAGGGGAGGACCCAGTACTTC
clone_size: few
d_call: TRBD1
v_call: TRBV6-8
j_call: TRBJ2-5

cdr3_aa: CASSRDRGADTQYF
cdr3_nt: TGCGCCAGCAGCCGCGACAGGGGAGCAGATACGCAGTATTTT
clone_size: NA
d_call: TRBD1
v_call: TRBV4-1
j_call: TRBJ2-3

cdr3_aa: CSVFTTTRTGGNTEAFF
cdr3_nt: TGCAGCGTTTTTACTACTACTCGGACAGGGGGGAACACTGAAGCTTTCTTT
clone_size: NA
d_call: TRBD1
v_call: TRBV29-1
j_call: TRBJ1-1

cdr3_aa: CASSVSAGGPDTQYF
cdr3_nt: TGTGCCAGCAGTGTGTCAGCGGGAGGACCAGATACGCAGTATTTT
clone_size: NA
d_call: TRBD2
v_call: TRBV6-4
j_call: TRBJ2-3

cdr3_aa: CASSIPETTGPKWYF
cdr3_nt: TGTGCCAGTAGTATACCCGAGACGACAGGGCCTAAGTGGTACTTC
clone_size: NA
d_call: TRBD1
v_call: TRBV19
j_call: TRBJ2-7

cdr3_aa: CASSDAGQGRNQPQHF
cdr3_nt: TGTGCCAGCAGTGATGCTGGACAGGGGCGGAATCAGCCCCAGCATTTT
clone_size: NA
d_call: TRBD1
v_call: TRBV9
j_call: TRBJ1-5

cdr3_aa: CASSVAVGREQSF
cdr3_nt: TGTGCCAGCAGCGTAGCTGTAGGTCGGGAGCAGTCCTTC
clone_size: NA
d_call: NA
v_call: TRBV9
j_call: TRBJ2-7

cdr3_aa: CASSYSSGANVLTF
cdr3_nt: TGTGCCAGCAGTTACAGCTCTGGGGCCAACGTCCTGACTTTC
clone_size: NA
d_call: NA
v_call: TRBV6-8
j_call: TRBJ2-6

cdr3_aa: CASSVYTHSNQPQHF
cdr3_nt: TGTGCCAGTAGTGTGTACACACATAGCAATCAGCCCCAGCATTTT
clone_size: NA
d_call: NA
v_call: TRBV19
j_call: TRBJ1-5